The rows below give T cell receptor beta chains drawn from one sample of a study of cytomegalovirus exposure and HLA in healthy donors. Produced via immunoSEQ multiplex PCR; TCRdb's table is partial and in-frame only. Counted here are about 93,000 clones, over 65% occurring once; the ten biggest clones make up approximately 3.6%. Sequencing was done on a sample of PBMCs. These receptors all come from a man between 45 and 60 years old in good health and CMV-seronegative. Both conserved end residues are part of each CDR3. The D gene is left open where the match is weak. Rows give clone size only sometimes, using once, few, many, or a class for an expanded clone.

d_call	v_call	j_call	clone_size	cdr3_aa	cdr3_nt
-	TRBV30	TRBJ2-3	few	CAWSVGGRADTQYF	TGTGCCTGGAGTGTAGGTGGGCGGGCAGATACGCAGTATTTT
TRBD2	TRBV19	TRBJ2-2	-	CASSIVLAGTGELFF	TGTGCCAGTAGTATTGTACTAGCGGGAACCGGGGAGCTGTTTTTT
-	TRBV5-1	TRBJ2-7	few	CASKSDARDFRDSQIYEQYF	TGCGCCAGCAAATCGGACGCGCGGGATTTCCGGGACAGTCAAATCTACGAGCAGTACTTC
TRBD1	TRBV12-5	TRBJ2-1	-	CASGWGQGSNEQFF	TGTGCTAGTGGTTGGGGACAGGGGTCCAATGAGCAGTTCTTC
TRBD1	TRBV11-2	TRBJ2-7	-	CASSLGLGQGTLYEQYF	TGTGCCAGCAGCTTGGGCTTGGGACAGGGGACGTTATACGAGCAGTACTTC
-	TRBV7-2	TRBJ2-3	-	CASSPGPPGGTQYF	TGTGCCAGCAGCCCGGGACCCCCCGGGGGTACGCAGTATTTT
-	TRBV25-1	TRBJ2-2	-	CASSIMGWDTGELFF	TGTGCCAGCAGTATTATGGGCTGGGACACCGGGGAGCTGTTTTTT
-	TRBV6-1	TRBJ2-7	-	CASSEGLLTNSYEQYF	TGTGCCAGCAGTGAAGGACTACTAACCAACTCCTACGAGCAGTACTTC
TRBD1	TRBV30	TRBJ1-1	-	CASTRDRGTEAFF	TGTGCCTCTACCCGGGACAGGGGGACTGAAGCTTTCTTT
-	TRBV30	TRBJ1-5	-	CAWSPGNPQPQHF	TGTGCCTGGAGCCCAGGCAACCCACAGCCCCAGCATTTT
TRBD2	TRBV5-1	TRBJ2-2	-	CASQSGEGLLTTGELFF	TGCGCCAGCCAAAGCGGGGAAGGTCTCCTCACGACCGGGGAGCTGTTTTTT
-	TRBV27	TRBJ2-3	-	CASSSGSMETDTQYF	TGTGCCAGCAGCTCGGGTTCTATGGAGACAGATACGCAGTATTTT
TRBD1	TRBV5-1	TRBJ2-4	once	CASSTTGPKDIQYF	TGCGCCAGCAGCACGACAGGGCCCAAGGACATTCAGTACTTC
-	TRBV10-3	TRBJ1-1	few	CAISNRDQAEAFF	TGTGCCATCAGTAACAGGGACCAGGCTGAAGCTTTCTTT
-	TRBV19	TRBJ1-1	-	CASNLDRYTEAFF	TGTGCCAGTAATTTGGACAGATACACTGAAGCTTTCTTT
-	TRBV7-9	TRBJ2-3	-	CSSSLVLFGVGTDTQYF	TGTTCCAGCAGCTTAGTGCTCTTCGGGGTAGGCACAGATACGCAGTATTTT
TRBD2	TRBV29-1	TRBJ2-7	-	CSVGGETSGRENF	TGCAGCGTTGGGGGTGAGACTAGCGGGAGGGAGAACTTC
TRBD2	TRBV5-1	TRBJ2-3	few	CASSYGPSGRADTQYF	TGCGCCAGCAGCTACGGACCTAGCGGGAGGGCAGATACGCAGTATTTT
-	TRBV6-1	TRBJ2-1	-	CASNPSWSSYNEQFF	TGTGCCAGCAATCCTAGCTGGAGCTCCTACAATGAGCAGTTCTTC
-	TRBV28	TRBJ1-5	medium-sized	CASSTTGSSHNQPQHF	TGTGCCAGCAGTACAACAGGGTCCTCTCACAATCAGCCCCAGCATTTT
TRBD2	TRBV7-9	TRBJ2-1	-	CASSPAVAGYNEQFF	TGTGCCAGCAGCCCCGCGGTAGCGGGATACAATGAGCAGTTCTTC
-	TRBV28	TRBJ1-6	-	CASSSKARNSPLHF	TGTGCCAGCAGTTCGAAGGCGCGGAATTCACCCCTCCACTTT
TRBD1	TRBV28	TRBJ2-7	-	CASSPGQKIYEQYF	TGTGCCAGCAGCCCGGGACAGAAAATCTACGAGCAGTACTTC
-	TRBV30	TRBJ1-6	-	CAWSEAGRSPLHF	TGTGCCTGGAGTGAGGCAGGGAGGTCACCCCTCCACTTT
TRBD1	TRBV7-3	TRBJ1-2	-	CASSSEPGQVYGYTF	TGTGCCAGCAGCTCAGAACCGGGACAGGTCTATGGCTACACCTTC
TRBD1	TRBV2	TRBJ1-4	-	CASSPPAGRGAREKLFF	TGTGCCAGCAGCCCCCCGGCCGGCAGGGGGGCGAGGGAAAAACTGTTTTTT
-	TRBV23-1	TRBJ1-5	-	CASSQPKFGHLKGPQHF	TGCGCCAGCAGTCAACCTAAGTTTGGACACCTCAAAGGGCCCCAGCATTTT